This is a list of T cell receptor beta chains from one sample in a study of shared clonotypes between healthy human individuals. Clones were sequenced by immunoSEQ multiplex PCR, and TCRdb holds only the in-frame ones, with some missing. The sample includes roughly 1,500,000 clones, 95% to 99% of them seen just once. Sequencing was done on a sample of naive CD4+ T cells sorted from blood. These receptors were obtained from a man aged 25 to 45 in good health. Each CDR3 is given with its conserved first and last residue. The order of the fields is clone size, D gene, V gene, J gene, CDR3 protein, CDR3 DNA. A D gene is named only where the DNA matches it firmly. Clone size is not always given. Where it is, it says once, few, many or a class for expanded clones.

few	TRBD2	TRBV28	TRBJ2-1	CASRGSRYNEQFF	TGTGCCAGCCGCGGGAGCCGGTACAATGAGCAGTTCTTC
-	-	TRBV27	TRBJ1-4	CASSYRAYGEKLFF	TGTGCCAGCAGTTACAGGGCCTATGGGGAAAAACTGTTTTTT
-	TRBD1	TRBV19	TRBJ2-3	CASSWVAQGEDTQYF	TGTGCCAGTAGTTGGGTGGCGCAGGGGGAAGATACGCAGTATTTT
-	-	TRBV6-5	TRBJ1-1	CASSYGGVGNTEAFF	TGTGCCAGCAGTTACGGGGGCGTAGGGAACACTGAAGCTTTCTTT
once	TRBD2	TRBV5-1	TRBJ2-2	CASSFGTSGTGELFF	TGCGCCAGCAGCTTTGGGACTAGCGGGACCGGGGAGCTGTTTTTT
-	-	TRBV11-2	TRBJ1-4	CASRRTAATNEKLFF	TGTGCCAGCAGGCGGACAGCTGCAACTAATGAAAAACTGTTTTTT
-	TRBD1	TRBV27	TRBJ1-2	CASSRTGASYGYTF	TGTGCCAGCAGCCGGACAGGGGCCAGCTATGGCTACACCTTC
-	-	TRBV29-1	TRBJ2-3	CSVEEVVRDTQYF	TGCAGCGTTGAAGAGGTGGTTCGGGATACGCAGTATTTT
-	TRBD1	TRBV7-8	TRBJ2-1	CASSLGGQGRVSHVNEQFF	TGTGCCAGCAGCTTAGGGGGACAGGGACGGGTAAGCCACGTTAATGAGCAGTTCTTC
-	-	TRBV2	TRBJ2-7	CASKAGSPYEQYF	TGTGCCAGCAAGGCAGGGAGCCCCTACGAGCAGTACTTC
-	-	TRBV6-4	TRBJ2-1	CASSDSPGLRNEQFF	TGTGCCAGCAGTGACTCCCCGGGGCTACGGAATGAGCAGTTCTTC
-	TRBD1	TRBV7-6	TRBJ2-7	CASSLVSGGRGHWVYEQYF	TGTGCCAGCAGCTTAGTTTCCGGTGGCAGGGGGCACTGGGTCTACGAGCAGTACTTC
once	TRBD1	TRBV5-1	TRBJ2-7	CASSSGQGEAYEQYF	TGCGCCAGCAGCTCGGGACAGGGGGAAGCATACGAGCAGTACTTC
-	TRBD2	TRBV4-2	TRBJ2-1	CASSQVGGRFYNEQFF	TGTGCCAGCAGCCAAGTGGGCGGGAGGTTCTACAATGAGCAGTTCTTC
-	TRBD2	TRBV9	TRBJ2-7	CASSTTSGSYEQYF	TGTGCCAGCAGCACGACTAGCGGGAGCTACGAGCAGTACTTC
-	-	TRBV9	TRBJ2-1	CASSVDSYNEQFF	TGTGCCAGCAGCGTAGACTCTTACAATGAGCAGTTCTTC
-	TRBD1	TRBV5-1	TRBJ1-4	CASSFGQGEKLFF	TGCGCCAGCAGCTTCGGACAGGGGGAAAAACTGTTTTTT
-	-	TRBV10-3	TRBJ1-2	CAIRTDPNYGYTF	TGTGCCATCAGGACAGACCCTAACTATGGCTACACCTTC
-	-	TRBV6-6	TRBJ2-7	CASSSIAGATYEQYF	TGTGCCAGCAGTTCCATAGCAGGGGCCACCTACGAGCAGTACTTC
-	-	TRBV18	TRBJ1-1	CASSPKSGTEAFF	TGTGCCAGCTCACCAAAAAGTGGCACTGAAGCTTTCTTT
-	-	TRBV7-8	TRBJ2-7	CASSERQAPRLGQYF	TGTGCCAGCAGCGAGCGGCAGGCCCCCCGGTTGGGGCAGTACTTC
once	-	TRBV28	TRBJ1-5	CASSIWSGSQHF	TGTGCCAGCAGTATTTGGTCTGGATCCCAGCATTTT
-	-	TRBV9	TRBJ2-2	CASSVGGGRRSTGELFF	TGTGCCAGCAGCGTAGGAGGAGGCAGGCGCAGCACCGGGGAGCTGTTTTTT
-	TRBD1	TRBV7-8	TRBJ2-7	CASSLGTGVYEQYF	TGTGCCAGCAGCTTAGGGACAGGGGTCTACGAGCAGTACTTC
once	TRBD2	TRBV5-4	TRBJ2-3	CASSHSGTRSTDTQYF	TGTGCCAGCAGCCACTCCGGGACTAGGTCGACAGATACGCAGTATTTT
-	TRBD2	TRBV29-1	TRBJ2-1	CSVVTLAAHNEQFF	TGCAGCGTTGTTACGCTAGCGGCTCACAATGAGCAGTTCTTC
-	TRBD2	TRBV18	TRBJ2-1	CASSPLGAGGVGEQFF	TGTGCCAGCTCACCACTCGGAGCGGGAGGAGTGGGTGAGCAGTTCTTC
-	-	TRBV30	TRBJ1-5	CAWRGSSNQPQHF	TGTGCCTGGAGGGGCAGCAGCAATCAGCCCCAGCATTTT
-	-	TRBV5-6	TRBJ2-1	CASSPSGQGSKQFF	TGTGCCAGCAGCCCTAGCGGACAGGGCTCGAAACAGTTCTTC
-	-	TRBV13	TRBJ2-7	CASSLGQRRARHLTYEQYF	TGTGCCAGCAGCTTAGGCCAGCGGCGAGCTAGACATCTAACCTACGAGCAGTACTTC
once	-	TRBV14	TRBJ1-1	CASSQDKGTMGTEAFF	TGTGCCAGCAGCCAAGATAAGGGAACAATGGGCACTGAAGCTTTCTTT
-	-	TRBV5-5	TRBJ2-3	CASTTGRGSADTQYF	TGTGCCAGCACGACGGGGAGGGGGAGCGCAGATACGCAGTATTTT
-	-	TRBV29-1	TRBJ2-1	CSVEGAGFNEQFF	TGCAGCGTTGAGGGGGCTGGGTTCAATGAGCAGTTCTTC
-	TRBD2	TRBV10-1	TRBJ2-3	CASSESASGSADTQYF	TGCGCCAGCAGTGAGTCGGCTAGCGGGAGCGCAGATACGCAGTATTTT
-	-	TRBV2	TRBJ2-7	CASSRGNEQYF	TGTGCCAGCTCTCGCGGGAACGAGCAGTACTTC
once	TRBD2	TRBV11-2	TRBJ2-3	CASSLAGSSTDTQYF	TGTGCCAGCAGTCTAGCGGGATCAAGCACAGATACGCAGTATTTT
-	-	TRBV21-1	TRBJ1-5	CASSQGGPYLAQHF	TGTGCCAGCAGCCAAGGGGGGCCCTATTTGGCCCAGCATTTT
-	-	TRBV28	TRBJ2-7	CASRNRGTSYEQYF	TGTGCCAGCAGAAATCGCGGGACCTCCTACGAGCAGTACTTC
-	TRBD2	TRBV5-1	TRBJ2-5	CASSPRHSTSGAHGGEETQYF	TGCGCCAGCAGCCCCAGGCACAGCACTAGCGGGGCTCACGGGGGGGAAGAGACCCAGTACTTC
-	TRBD2	TRBV10-2	TRBJ2-3	CASSEPGTSGTDTQYF	TGCGCCAGCAGTGAGCCCGGGACTAGCGGCACAGATACGCAGTATTTT
-	TRBD2	TRBV19	TRBJ2-7	CARREGYEQYF	TGTGCCAGGAGGGAGGGGTACGAGCAGTACTTC